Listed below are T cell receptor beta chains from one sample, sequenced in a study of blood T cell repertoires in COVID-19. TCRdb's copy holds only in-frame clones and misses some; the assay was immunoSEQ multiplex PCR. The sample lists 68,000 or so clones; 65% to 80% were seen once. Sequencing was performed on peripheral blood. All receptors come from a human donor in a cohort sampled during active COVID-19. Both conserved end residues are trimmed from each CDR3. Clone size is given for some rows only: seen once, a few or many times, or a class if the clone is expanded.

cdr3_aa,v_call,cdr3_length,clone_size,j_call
ASSLPPLRDQTQY,TRBV6-2/TRBV6-3,13,-,TRBJ2-5
ASGENTDTQY,TRBV12-5,10,-,TRBJ2-3
ASRRPGVTEAF,TRBV28,11,-,TRBJ1-1
ASSQGGGTGEQY,TRBV5-6,12,few,TRBJ2-7
ASSLGGARETQY,TRBV28,12,-,TRBJ2-5
ASSLAPIGDTQY,TRBV11-2,12,-,TRBJ2-3
ASRAGTSDTQY,TRBV2,11,-,TRBJ2-3
ASNGLVTDTQY,TRBV28,11,-,TRBJ2-3
ASSPSGGPQETQY,TRBV6-5,13,-,TRBJ2-5
ASSMQQGSYGYT,TRBV2,12,-,TRBJ1-2
ASSQDSTGPHY,TRBV3-1/TRBV3-2,11,-,TRBJ2-4
ASSLKGQVSGNTIY,TRBV7-9,14,few,TRBJ1-3
ASSAGTDNQETQY,TRBV6-4,13,-,TRBJ2-5
ASSSLAAAKNIQY,TRBV28,13,-,TRBJ2-4
ASSPRQGAGETQY,TRBV7-2,13,-,TRBJ2-5
ASSQDRDSPYEQY,TRBV4-3,13,-,TRBJ2-7
ASSLGQRETQY,TRBV11-2,11,-,TRBJ2-5
ASSRAGRNEQF,TRBV4-2,11,-,TRBJ2-1
ASSLDRGSQETQY,TRBV5-4,13,-,TRBJ2-5
ASSPTGGGETQY,TRBV5-4,12,-,TRBJ2-5
ASSFWGTSGDTQY,TRBV7-9,13,-,TRBJ2-3
ASSRGEENYGYT,TRBV28,12,once,TRBJ1-2
ASSFRVLSETQY,TRBV5-6,12,-,TRBJ2-5
ASNGVDEKLF,TRBV12-3/TRBV12-4,10,-,TRBJ1-4
ASSGTGTGYT,TRBV6-1,10,-,TRBJ1-2
ASTRQGATEAF,TRBV12-3/TRBV12-4,11,-,TRBJ1-1
ASSNNIGAGGFGEQF,TRBV9,15,-,TRBJ2-1
ASSLEAGSHGYT,TRBV11-2,12,many,TRBJ1-2
AWSVGGLVYGYT,TRBV30,12,-,TRBJ1-2
ASSQEMERGRQETQY,TRBV3-1/TRBV3-2,15,-,TRBJ2-5
ASSAAARELF,TRBV28,10,-,TRBJ2-2
ASSESGGYEQF,TRBV25-1,11,-,TRBJ2-1
ASSLSGGGGNTQY,TRBV7-2,13,-,TRBJ2-3
ASGEGTSTDTQY,TRBV19,12,once,TRBJ2-3
ASSWNGLAGGVGETQY,TRBV2,16,-,TRBJ2-5
ASSQEGLAVTDTQY,TRBV5-1,14,-,TRBJ2-3
ASKKDNSNQPQH,TRBV2,12,-,TRBJ1-5
ASSFGQGISGANVLT,TRBV7-9,15,-,TRBJ2-6
ASSLTGDRTGELF,TRBV5-1,13,-,TRBJ2-2
ASSRDTGTLH,TRBV6-5,10,-,TRBJ1-6
ASSPTSGGWDTQY,TRBV27,13,-,TRBJ2-3
ATGPGLGPYNEQF,TRBV24-1,13,-,TRBJ2-1